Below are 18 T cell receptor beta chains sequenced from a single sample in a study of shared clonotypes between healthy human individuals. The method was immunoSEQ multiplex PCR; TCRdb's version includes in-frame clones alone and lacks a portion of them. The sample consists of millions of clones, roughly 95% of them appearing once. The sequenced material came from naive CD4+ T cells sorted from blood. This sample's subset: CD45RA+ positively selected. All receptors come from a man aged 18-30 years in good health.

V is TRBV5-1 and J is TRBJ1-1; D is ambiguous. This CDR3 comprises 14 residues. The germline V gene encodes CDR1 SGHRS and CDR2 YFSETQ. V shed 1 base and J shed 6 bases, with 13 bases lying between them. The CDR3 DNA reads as TGCGCCAGCAGCTTGATTGCCTTGTCCGCTGAAGCTTTCTTT. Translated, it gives CASSLIALSAEAFF.

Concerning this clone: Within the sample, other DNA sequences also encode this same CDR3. CDR3 protein: CASSGGMNTEAFF. The CDR3 nucleotides are TGTGCCAGCTCGGGAGGGATGAACACTGAAGCTTTCTTT. The chain has TRBV18 and TRBJ1-1; D ambiguous. Trimming shortened V by 6 bases and J by 0 bases, and 8 bases separated the two germline ends. Germline CDR1 is KGHSH and CDR2 is LQKENI. The CDR3 runs to 13 residues.

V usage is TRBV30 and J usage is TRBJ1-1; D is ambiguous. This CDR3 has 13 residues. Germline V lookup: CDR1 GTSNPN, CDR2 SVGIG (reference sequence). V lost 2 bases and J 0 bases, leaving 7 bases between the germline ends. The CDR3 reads CAWSRFMNTEAFF. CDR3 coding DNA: TGTGCCTGGAGTCGGTTCATGAACACTGAAGCTTTCTTT.

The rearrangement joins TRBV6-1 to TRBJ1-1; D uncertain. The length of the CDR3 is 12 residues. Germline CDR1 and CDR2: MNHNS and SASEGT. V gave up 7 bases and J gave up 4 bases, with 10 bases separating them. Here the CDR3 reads CASIERSTEAFF. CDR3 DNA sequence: TGTGCCAGCATTGAGAGGAGCACTGAAGCTTTCTTT.

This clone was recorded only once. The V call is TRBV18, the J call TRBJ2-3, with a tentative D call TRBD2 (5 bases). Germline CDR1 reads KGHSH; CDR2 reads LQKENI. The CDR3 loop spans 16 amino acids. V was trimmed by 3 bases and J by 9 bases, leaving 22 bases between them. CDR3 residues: CASSPAGGSGFGTQYF. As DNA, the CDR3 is TGTGCCAGCTCACCCGCCGGAGGCTCCGGCTTTGGGACGCAGTATTTT.

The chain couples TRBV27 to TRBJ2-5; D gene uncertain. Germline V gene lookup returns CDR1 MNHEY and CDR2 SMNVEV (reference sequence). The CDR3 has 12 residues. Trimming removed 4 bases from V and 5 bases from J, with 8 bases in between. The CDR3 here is CASSSLGETQYF. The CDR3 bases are TGTGCCAGCAGTTCCCTTGGGGAGACCCAGTACTTC.

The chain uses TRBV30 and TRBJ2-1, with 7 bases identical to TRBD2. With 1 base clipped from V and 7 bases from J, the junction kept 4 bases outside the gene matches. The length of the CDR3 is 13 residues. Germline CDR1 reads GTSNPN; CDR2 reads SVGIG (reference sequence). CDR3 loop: CAWSALAENEQFF. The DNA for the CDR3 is TGTGCCTGGAGTGCCCTAGCGGAGAATGAGCAGTTCTTC.

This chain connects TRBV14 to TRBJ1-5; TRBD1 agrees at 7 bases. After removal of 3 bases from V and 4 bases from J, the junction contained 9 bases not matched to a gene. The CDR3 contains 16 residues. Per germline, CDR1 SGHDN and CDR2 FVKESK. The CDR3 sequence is CASSHDMTGRNQPQHF. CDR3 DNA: TGTGCCAGCAGCCACGACATGACAGGGCGAAATCAGCCCCAGCATTTT.

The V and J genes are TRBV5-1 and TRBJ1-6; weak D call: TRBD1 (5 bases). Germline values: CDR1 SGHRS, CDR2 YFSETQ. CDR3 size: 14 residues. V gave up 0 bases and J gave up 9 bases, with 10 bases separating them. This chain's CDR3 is CASSLGGAGSPLHF. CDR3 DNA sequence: TGCGCCAGCAGCTTGGGAGGGGCAGGTTCACCCCTCCACTTT.

The CDR3 DNA follows: TGTGCCAGCAGTCCCCGGGACACCCAAGGAGCTTTCTTT. Encoded protein: CASSPRDTQGAFF. This chain uses TRBV6-5 with TRBJ1-1; the D gene is possibly TRBD1 (6 bases). Germline V gene sequence: CDR1 MNHEY, CDR2 SVGAGI. The CDR3 is 13 residues long. The germline V and J ends were trimmed by 5 bases and 10 bases, with 17 bases remaining between them.

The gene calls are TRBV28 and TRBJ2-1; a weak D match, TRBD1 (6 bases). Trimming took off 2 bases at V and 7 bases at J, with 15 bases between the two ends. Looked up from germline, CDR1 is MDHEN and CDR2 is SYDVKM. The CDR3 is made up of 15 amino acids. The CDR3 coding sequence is TGTGCCAGCAGTTTAGCATCGACAGGCGTAAATGAGCAGTTCTTC. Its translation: CASSLASTGVNEQFF.

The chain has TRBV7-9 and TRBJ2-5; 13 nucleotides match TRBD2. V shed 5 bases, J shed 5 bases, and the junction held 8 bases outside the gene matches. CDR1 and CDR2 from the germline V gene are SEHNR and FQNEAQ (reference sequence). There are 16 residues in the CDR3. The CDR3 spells CASSTRTSGRSETQYF. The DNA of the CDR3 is TGTGCCAGCAGCACCCGGACTAGCGGGAGAAGTGAGACCCAGTACTTC.

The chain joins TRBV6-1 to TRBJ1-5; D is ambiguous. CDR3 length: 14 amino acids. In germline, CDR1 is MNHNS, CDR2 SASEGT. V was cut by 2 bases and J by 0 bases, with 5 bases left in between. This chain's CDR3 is CASSEPYSNQPQHF. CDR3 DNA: TGTGCCAGCAGTGAACCCTATAGCAATCAGCCCCAGCATTTT.

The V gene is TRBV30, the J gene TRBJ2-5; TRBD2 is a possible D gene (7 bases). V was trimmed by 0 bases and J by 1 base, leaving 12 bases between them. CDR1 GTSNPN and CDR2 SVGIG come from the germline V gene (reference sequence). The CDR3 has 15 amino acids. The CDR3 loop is CAWSVGGGPQETQYF. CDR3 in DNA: TGTGCCTGGAGTGTCGGCGGGGGCCCCCAAGAGACCCAGTACTTC.

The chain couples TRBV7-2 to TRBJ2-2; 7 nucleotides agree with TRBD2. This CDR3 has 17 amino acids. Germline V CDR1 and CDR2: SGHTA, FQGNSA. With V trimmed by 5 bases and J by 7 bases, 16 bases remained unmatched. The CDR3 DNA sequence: TGTGCCAGCAGCCCGCACGGGCTAGCGGCGGCCATCGGGGAGCTGTTTTTT. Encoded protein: CASSPHGLAAAIGELFF.

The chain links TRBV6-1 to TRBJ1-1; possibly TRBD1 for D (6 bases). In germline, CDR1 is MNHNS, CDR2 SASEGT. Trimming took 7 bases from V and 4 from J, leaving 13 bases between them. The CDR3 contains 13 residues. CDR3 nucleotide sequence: TGTGCCAGCACTTCAGGGGTGGGCACTGAAGCTTTCTTT. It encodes CASTSGVGTEAFF.

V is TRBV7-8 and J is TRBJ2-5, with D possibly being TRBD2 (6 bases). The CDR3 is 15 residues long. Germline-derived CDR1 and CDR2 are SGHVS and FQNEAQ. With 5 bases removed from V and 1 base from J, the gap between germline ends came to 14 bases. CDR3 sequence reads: CASSPGRDPQETQYF. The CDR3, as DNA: TGTGCCAGCAGCCCCGGGCGGGACCCCCAAGAGACCCAGTACTTC.

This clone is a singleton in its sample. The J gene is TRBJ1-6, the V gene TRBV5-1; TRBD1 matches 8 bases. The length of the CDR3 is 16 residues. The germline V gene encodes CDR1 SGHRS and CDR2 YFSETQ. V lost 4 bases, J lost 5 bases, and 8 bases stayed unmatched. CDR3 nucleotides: TGCGCCAGCAGCGTCCCAGGGGGCGCAGATAATTCACCCCTCCACTTT. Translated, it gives CASSVPGGADNSPLHF.